This record covers a single TCR beta chain. No antigen is known for it. 13 Jbeta primers and 60 Vbeta primers were used for the PCR. The assay was immunoSEQ multiplex PCR, and TCRdb's table has in-frame clones only and misses some. The sample gives more than 95,000 clones, approximately 79% of which show up once; 4% is in the top ten. The sample originates from a study of cytomegalovirus exposure and HLA in healthy donors. Study results and limitations: Researchers counted some 150 TCR beta chains as cytomegalovirus-associated.

The CDR3 spans 18 residues. The junction had 11 bases not matched to a gene; V was cut back by 1 base and J by 1 base. Germline V lookup: CDR1 LNHDA, CDR2 SQIVND (reference sequence). The sample was PBMCs. The sequence derives from a middle-aged man in good health and CMV-seropositive. The rearrangement links TRBV19 to TRBJ1-1, with 8 bases lining up with TRBD1. The CDR3 loop is CASSIGAGRGRGNTEAFF. The CDR3 bases are TGTGCCAGTAGTATAGGTGCTGGCAGGGGGCGGGGGAACACTGAAGCTTTCTTT.